This T cell receptor (beta chain) was sequenced for a study of T cell changes during pregnancy in multiple sclerosis. Method: immunoSEQ multiplex PCR; TCRdb's copy keeps in-frame clones and lacks some. The data hold more than 55,000 clones, with 94% observed a single time. The CDR3 totals 14 residues. V was trimmed by 6 bases and J by 5 bases, leaving 13 bases between them. CDR1 and CDR2 (germline): SNHLY, FYNNEI. V usage is TRBV2 and J usage is TRBJ1-4, with a weak D call TRBD1 (6 bases). The TCR comes from a female donor with multiple sclerosis, enrolled in a pregnancy study. The source was CD8+ T cells from peripheral blood mononuclear cells, collected in the third trimester of pregnancy. CDR3 loop: CASRGSRGNEKLFF. CDR3 in DNA: TGTGCCAGCAGGGGCTCGAGGGGGAATGAAAAACTGTTTTTT. Full variable domain (remainder filled in from reference TRBV2 and TRBJ1-4): EPEVTQTPSHQVTQMGQEVILRCVPISNHLYFYWYRQILGQKVEFLVSFYNNEISEKSEIFDDQFSVERPDGSNFTLKIRSTKLEDSAMYFCASRGSRGNEKLFFGSGTQLSVL.